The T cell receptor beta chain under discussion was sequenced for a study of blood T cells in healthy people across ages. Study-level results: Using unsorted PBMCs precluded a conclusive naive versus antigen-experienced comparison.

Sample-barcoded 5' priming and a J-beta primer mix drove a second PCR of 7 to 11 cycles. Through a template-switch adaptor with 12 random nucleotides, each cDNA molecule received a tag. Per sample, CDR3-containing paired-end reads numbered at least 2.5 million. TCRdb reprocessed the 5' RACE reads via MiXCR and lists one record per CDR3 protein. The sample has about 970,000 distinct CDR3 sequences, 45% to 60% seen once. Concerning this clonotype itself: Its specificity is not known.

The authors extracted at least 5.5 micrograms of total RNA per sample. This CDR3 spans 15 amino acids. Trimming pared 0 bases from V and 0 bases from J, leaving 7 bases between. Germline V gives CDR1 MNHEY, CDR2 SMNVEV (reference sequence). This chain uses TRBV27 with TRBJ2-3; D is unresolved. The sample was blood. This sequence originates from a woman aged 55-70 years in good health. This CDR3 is CASSLSLYSTDTQYF. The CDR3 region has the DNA TGTGCCAGCAGTTTATCATTGTATAGCACAGATACGCAGTATTTT.